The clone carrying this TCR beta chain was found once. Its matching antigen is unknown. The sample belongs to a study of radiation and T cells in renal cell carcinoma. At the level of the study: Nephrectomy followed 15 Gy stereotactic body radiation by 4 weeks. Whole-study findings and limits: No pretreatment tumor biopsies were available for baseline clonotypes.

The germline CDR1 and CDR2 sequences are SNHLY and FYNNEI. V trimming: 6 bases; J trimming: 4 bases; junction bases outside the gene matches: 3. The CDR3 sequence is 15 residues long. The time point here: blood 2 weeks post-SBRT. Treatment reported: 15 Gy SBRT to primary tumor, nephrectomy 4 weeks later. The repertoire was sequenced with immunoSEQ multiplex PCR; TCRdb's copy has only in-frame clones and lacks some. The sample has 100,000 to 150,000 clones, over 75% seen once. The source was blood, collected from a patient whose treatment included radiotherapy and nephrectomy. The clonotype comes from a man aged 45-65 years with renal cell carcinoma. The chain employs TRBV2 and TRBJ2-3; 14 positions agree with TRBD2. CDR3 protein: CASRRGLAGADTQYF. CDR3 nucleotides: TGTGCCAGCAGAAGGGGACTAGCGGGAGCAGATACGCAGTATTTT.